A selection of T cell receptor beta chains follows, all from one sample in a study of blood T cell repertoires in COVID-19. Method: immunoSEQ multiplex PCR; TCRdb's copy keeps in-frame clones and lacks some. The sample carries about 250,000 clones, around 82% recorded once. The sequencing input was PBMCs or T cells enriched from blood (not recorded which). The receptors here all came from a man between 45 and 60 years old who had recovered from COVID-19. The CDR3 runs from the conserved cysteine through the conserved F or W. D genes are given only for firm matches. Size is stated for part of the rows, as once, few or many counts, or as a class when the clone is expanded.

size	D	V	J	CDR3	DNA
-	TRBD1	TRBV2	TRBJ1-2	CARGTGGAGGYGYTF	TGTGCCAGGGGGACAGGGGGCGCCGGGGGCTATGGCTACACCTTC
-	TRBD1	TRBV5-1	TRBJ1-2	CASSWGTGGGYGYTF	TGCGCCAGCAGCTGGGGGACAGGGGGAGGCTATGGCTACACCTTC
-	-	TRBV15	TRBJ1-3	CATSRDLSGSGNTIYF	TGTGCCACCAGCAGAGATTTGTCGGGATCTGGAAACACCATATATTTT
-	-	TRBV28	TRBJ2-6	CASRSGANVLTF	TGTGCCAGCCGGAGTGGGGCCAACGTCCTGACTTTC
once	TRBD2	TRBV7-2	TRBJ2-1	CASSLAPPTSGLTYDREQFF	TGTGCCAGCAGCTTAGCCCCTCCGACTAGCGGGTTGACCTATGACCGTGAGCAGTTCTTC
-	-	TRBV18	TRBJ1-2	CASSPGTPGAIYGYTF	TGTGCCAGCTCACCTGGGACACCCGGGGCCATTTATGGCTACACCTTC
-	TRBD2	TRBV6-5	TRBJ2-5	CASSYEYSGGGETQYF	TGTGCCAGCAGTTACGAATACTCGGGGGGGGGAGAGACCCAGTACTTC
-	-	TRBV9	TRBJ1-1	CASNPPGGGSEAFF	TGTGCCAGCAACCCTCCCGGGGGAGGGTCTGAAGCTTTCTTT
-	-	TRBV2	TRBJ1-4	CAVRPSGNEKLFF	TGTGCCGTTCGTCCTTCAGGGAATGAAAAACTGTTTTTT
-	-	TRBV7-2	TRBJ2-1	CASSVYNEQFF	TGTGCCAGCAGTGTATACAATGAGCAGTTCTTC
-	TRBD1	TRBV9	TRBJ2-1	CASSSAGQGSYNEQFF	TGTGCCAGCAGTTCCGCGGGACAGGGGTCCTACAATGAGCAGTTCTTC
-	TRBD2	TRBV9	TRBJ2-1	CASSVDGTSGVRSYNEQFF	TGTGCCAGCAGCGTAGATGGGACTAGCGGGGTCCGCTCCTACAATGAGCAGTTCTTC
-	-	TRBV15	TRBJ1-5	CATSRAPGAQPQHF	TGTGCCACCAGCAGAGCCCCAGGGGCCCAGCCCCAGCATTTT
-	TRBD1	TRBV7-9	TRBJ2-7	CASSPRDRVSYEQYF	TGTGCCAGCAGCCCCCGGGACAGGGTCTCCTACGAGCAGTACTTC